This T cell receptor beta chain is drawn from a study of CD8 T cells in Susac syndrome. RNA, at about 0.45 to 1 ug, was reverse transcribed with random hexamers. TCR beta CDR3 was amplified by immunoSEQ covering 54 Vbeta and 13 Jbeta. TCRdb reprocessed the immunoSEQ multiplex PCR reads with MiXCR, giving one entry per CDR3 protein. The sample lists 180,000 or so distinct CDR3 sequences; just under 95% were seen once. The CDR3 is made up of 15 amino acids. CDR1 is SGHRS, CDR2 YFSETQ, per germline. Trimming removed 0 bases from V and 1 base from J, with 8 bases in between. Sequencing of TCR beta was performed on blood CD8+ and CD4+ T cells.

Sequenced: CD4+ T cells from PBMCs. This rearrangement joins TRBV5-1 to TRBJ2-1; D might be TRBD1 (5 bases). The sequence was obtained from a human donor in good health. The CDR3 region is CASSLVQGSYNEQFF. The CDR3 DNA follows: TGCGCCAGCAGCTTGGTTCAGGGATCCTACAATGAGCAGTTCTTC.